What follows are 8 T cell receptor beta chains derived from one specimen sequenced in a study of cytomegalovirus exposure and HLA in healthy donors. Use of 60 Vbeta and 13 Jbeta primers characterized the PCR. Some clones are missing from TCRdb's copy, which holds only in-frame ones; the method was immunoSEQ multiplex PCR. The sample lists tens of thousands of clones, around 50% occurring once. Sample: PBMCs. The source of these receptors is a human donor in good health.

The chain carries TRBV4-2 and TRBJ2-5, with a tentative D call TRBD2 (6 bases). CDR1 and CDR2 (germline): LGHNA, YNFKEQ. V lost 1 base to trimming and J lost 7 bases, with 16 bases between them. The CDR3 loop spans 15 amino acids. This chain's CDR3 is CASSQGTTNGGTQYF. CDR3 DNA: TGTGCCAGCAGCCAAGGGACCACTAACGGGGGGACCCAGTACTTC.

This clone has a handful of counts. The rearrangement uses TRBV14 and TRBJ2-2, with 7 bases lining up with TRBD1. The length of the CDR3 is 16 residues. Losses at the gene ends were 4 bases for V and 0 bases for J; bases not matched to a gene: 5. Germline V gene lookup returns CDR1 SGHDN and CDR2 FVKESK. In DNA form, the CDR3 reads TGTGCCAGCAGCCCCCTGGGGACAGCGAACACCGGGGAGCTGTTTTTT. Encoded protein: CASSPLGTANTGELFF. The full variable domain, its missing parts supplied by reference TRBV14 and TRBJ2-2, is EAGVTQFPSHSVIEKGQTVTLRCDPISGHDNLYWYRRVMGKEIKFLLHFVKESKQDESGMPNNRFLAERTGGTYSTLKVQPAELEDSGVYFCASSPLGTANTGELFFGEGSRLTVL.

The gene calls are TRBV6-1 and TRBJ2-1; D might be TRBD1 (5 bases). Germline V gives CDR1 MNHNS, CDR2 SASEGT. The CDR3 is 16 amino acids. Trimming removed 2 bases from V and 0 bases from J, with 11 bases in between. The CDR3, as DNA: TGTGCCAGCAGTGAATGGGGCATCAGCTCCTACAATGAGCAGTTCTTC. Protein: CASSEWGISSYNEQFF.

The genes are TRBV19 and TRBJ1-1; 7 bases fit TRBD1. J gave up 10 bases and V 4 bases, and 12 bases lay outside the gene matches. CDR1 LNHDA and CDR2 SQIVND come from the germline V gene (reference sequence). The CDR3 is made up of 14 amino acids. The CDR3 bases are TGTGCCAGTAGTACCACCCCCAGTCAGGGGGTAGCTTTCTTT. It specifies CASSTTPSQGVAFF.

This sequence joins TRBV6-5 and TRBJ2-1; tentative D call: TRBD1 (5 bases). V gave up 1 base and J gave up 8 bases, with 6 bases separating them. This CDR3 is built from 12 residues. From germline, CDR1 is MNHEY and CDR2 SVGAGI. The CDR3 DNA reads TGTGCCAGCAGTTACTGGGGCGATGAGCAGTTCTTC. Its protein product is CASSYWGDEQFF.

V gene TRBV5-1 combines with J gene TRBJ1-2, with 11 positions matching TRBD1. V lost 4 bases and J lost 8; bases outside the gene matches: 16. Germline V lookup: CDR1 SGHRS, CDR2 YFSETQ. The CDR3 totals 17 residues. The CDR3 loop is CASSRGGGQGASEGYTF. DNA for the CDR3: TGCGCCAGCAGCAGGGGGGGCGGACAGGGGGCGTCGGAAGGCTACACCTTC.

This clone was counted a few times. The chain employs TRBV7-9 and TRBJ2-1, with D perhaps TRBD1 (6 bases). CDR3 size: 15 residues. Deletions cut 0 bases from V and 9 bases from J, with 15 bases between. Germline-derived CDR1 and CDR2 are SEHNR and FQNEAQ (reference sequence). CDR3 DNA sequence: TGTGCCAGCAGCTTAGCGGGGGCCCGGCCCAGTGAGCAGTTCTTC. Protein product: CASSLAGARPSEQFF.

The rearrangement joins TRBV2 to TRBJ1-1; D is uncertain. Between the trimmed V and J ends, which lost 6 bases and 2 bases, there was a span of 4 bases. The CDR3 covers 11 residues. CDR1 and CDR2 from the germline V gene are SNHLY and FYNNEI. CDR3 sequence reads: CASRYNTEAFF. In nucleotides, the CDR3 is TGTGCCAGCAGATATAACACTGAAGCTTTCTTT.